Below, 22 T cell receptor beta chains from the same sample are listed, as sequenced in a study of CD8 T cells in ankylosing spondylitis. TCRdb reprocessed the 5' RACE reads with MiXCR, giving one entry per CDR3 protein. The sample has roughly 150,000 distinct CDR3 sequences, roughly 31% seen once. The specimen was synovial fluid, either unsorted or a sorted T cell fraction (not recorded which). These receptor sequences come from a male donor with ankylosing spondylitis.

This clonotype was observed at least ten times. The chain carries TRBV10-3 and TRBJ1-1, with D tentatively TRBD1 (5 bases). The CDR3 loop spans 15 amino acids. CDR1 ENHRY and CDR2 SYGVKD come from the germline V gene. V gave up 7 bases and J gave up 1 base, with 16 bases separating them. The CDR3 spells CAITETGTENTEAFF. In DNA form, the CDR3 reads TGTGCCATCACCGAAACCGGGACCGAGAACACTGAAGCTTTCTTT.

In its sample, this clonotype was seen a few times. The V gene is TRBV5-1, the J gene TRBJ2-1; D tentatively fits TRBD1 or TRBD2 (5 bases each). Germline V CDR1 and CDR2: SGHRS, YFSETQ. The CDR3 sequence is 15 residues long. Trimming took off 1 base at V and 4 bases at J, with 12 bases between the two ends. Written as DNA, the CDR3 is TGCGCCAGCAGCTTGAGTGGGGACGGGTACAATGAGCAGTTCTTC. Encoded protein: CASSLSGDGYNEQFF.

The genes are TRBV27 and TRBJ2-7; D possibly uses TRBD1 or TRBD2 (5 bases each). This CDR3 spans 15 amino acids. The germline V gene encodes CDR1 MNHEY and CDR2 SMNVEV (reference sequence). V lost 5 bases and J 3 bases, leaving 17 bases between the germline ends. The CDR3 loop is CASSRTGTRGYEQYF. The CDR3 DNA sequence: TGTGCCAGCAGTAGAACCGGGACGAGAGGCTACGAGCAGTACTTC.

This clonotype was seen ten or more times. CDR3 protein: CASSSNRGPLGNEQYF. The DNA for the CDR3 is TGTGCCAGCAGTTCCAACAGGGGCCCTCTAGGCAACGAGCAGTACTTC. The V call is TRBV28, the J call TRBJ2-7; TRBD1 matches 7 bases. CDR1 MDHEN and CDR2 SYDVKM come from the germline V gene. V trimming: 4 bases; J trimming: 5 bases; junction bases outside the gene matches: 14. The CDR3 has 16 residues.

The chain is built from TRBV20-1 and TRBJ2-6; TRBD2 is a possible D gene (7 bases). This CDR3 contains 19 residues. The V end was cut by 3 bases, the J end by 0 bases, with 21 bases between. The germline gives CDR1 DFQATT, CDR2 SNEGSKA (reference sequence). In DNA, the CDR3 is TGCAGTGCTAGGAGGCGGGGGAGGGGGATTAACTCTGGGGCCAACGTCCTGACTTTC. This sequence encodes CSARRRGRGINSGANVLTF.

The chain combines TRBV7-2 with TRBJ2-5, with D unresolved. Germline lookup yields CDR1 SGHTA and CDR2 FQGNSA. With 5 bases removed from V and 5 bases from J, the gap between germline ends came to 12 bases. The CDR3 loop spans 13 amino acids. CDR3 protein: CASSKGMGETQYF. The CDR3 region has the DNA TGTGCCAGCAGCAAGGGAATGGGGGAGACCCAGTACTTC.

The chain links TRBV29-1 to TRBJ2-7; D might be TRBD1 (5 bases). Germline-derived CDR1 and CDR2 are SQVTM and ANQGSEA. V was trimmed by 4 bases and J by 6 bases, leaving 16 bases between them. This CDR3 is 13 amino acids long. The CDR3, as DNA: TGCAGCGTTGCCGCACAGCAGGGTGGCGAGCAGTACTTC. This translates into CSVAAQQGGEQYF.

This clonotype was seen repeatedly, ten times or more. The chain carries TRBV5-5 and TRBJ1-3; 10 bases fit TRBD1. Germline CDR1 is SGHKS and CDR2 is YYEKEE (reference sequence). V gave up 5 bases and J gave up 5 bases; unmatched junction bases: 10. The CDR3 runs to 16 residues. The CDR3: CASRPDRQGARNTIYF. The CDR3 coding sequence is TGTGCCAGCAGGCCTGACCGACAGGGGGCCCGAAACACCATATATTTT.

A few counts support this clonotype. This sequence joins TRBV29-1 and TRBJ1-5; D uncertain. Trimming removed 7 bases at V and 5 bases at J, with 18 bases between. Germline V gene data show CDR1 as SQVTM and CDR2 as ANQGSEA. The CDR3 has 14 residues. The CDR3 here is CSASPDGRDQPQHF. CDR3 DNA sequence: TGCAGCGCTTCCCCGGACGGGCGCGATCAGCCCCAGCATTTT.

This clonotype was recorded at least ten times. The genes are TRBV7-2 and TRBJ1-1, with 9 positions matching TRBD1. The trim removed 6 bases at V and 4 bases at J, leaving 6 bases unmatched. The CDR3 has 14 amino acids. Germline assignment: CDR1 SGHTA and CDR2 FQGNSA. CDR3 region: CASREQGASTEAFF. The DNA of the CDR3 is TGTGCCAGCAGGGAACAGGGGGCTAGCACTGAAGCTTTCTTT.

This clonotype was observed a handful of times. V usage is TRBV12-3 or TRBV12-4 and J usage is TRBJ2-1; no firm D call. The CDR3 is 16 residues long. V lost 3 bases and J lost 0, with 12 bases in between. CDR3 residues: CASSFSRKSSYNEQFF. CDR3 coding DNA: TGTGCCAGCAGTTTCTCGCGGAAGAGCTCCTACAATGAGCAGTTCTTC.

This clonotype showed up just a few times. The germline gene is not matched at one end of the junction; a read error may be the cause. The V and J genes are TRBV29-1 and TRBJ2-3; 10 bases line up with TRBD2. The CDR3 loop spans 13 amino acids. Germline-derived CDR1 and CDR2 are SQVTM and ANQGSEA. The CDR3 DNA follows: TGCAGCATTGATAGCGGGGGGTTAGATACGCAGTATTTT. The encoded protein is CSIDSGGLDTQYF.

This clonotype came up many times. The rearrangement uses TRBV20-1 and TRBJ2-5, with TRBD2 matching 11 bases. The germline CDR1 and CDR2 sequences are DFQATT and SNEGSKA (reference sequence). CDR3 length equals 14 residues. After removal of 6 bases from V and 6 bases from J, the junction contained 9 bases not matched to a gene. Here the CDR3 DNA reads TGCAGTGCGGGACTAGCGGAGGGGTTAAAGACCCAGTACTTC. It yields the protein CSAGLAEGLKTQYF.

This clonotype was recorded a few times. The chain carries TRBV20-1 and TRBJ1-5; D not resolved. Deletions cut 2 bases from V and 1 base from J, with 12 bases between. The CDR3 is 15 amino acids. CDR1 DFQATT and CDR2 SNEGSKA come from the germline V gene (reference sequence). The CDR3 region is CSARSGVISNQPQHF. CDR3 DNA sequence: TGCAGTGCTAGATCTGGGGTGATAAGCAATCAGCCCCAGCATTTT.

This clonotype was observed a handful of times. The CDR3 region is CASTSSGGARQYF. The CDR3 DNA sequence: TGTGCCAGCACCTCTAGCGGGGGGGCGCGGCAGTACTTC. The rearrangement joins TRBV12-3 or TRBV12-4 to TRBJ2-7, with TRBD2 matching 12 bases. This CDR3 has 13 amino acids. V shed 7 bases and J 9 bases; nucleotides not matched to a gene: 7.

V gene TRBV6-1 combines with J gene TRBJ2-1; D is possibly TRBD2 (5 bases). Germline loops: CDR1 MNHNS, CDR2 SASEGT. The CDR3 consists of 9 residues. Deletions cut 9 bases from V and 9 bases from J, with 6 bases between. The CDR3 spells CASGGEQFF. DNA of the CDR3: TGTGCCAGTGGAGGTGAGCAGTTCTTC.

This rearrangement joins TRBV5-5 to TRBJ2-5; a weak D match, TRBD1 (5 bases). The CDR3 contains 15 residues. V was shortened by 0 bases and J by 5 bases, with 14 bases between the two germline ends. In germline, CDR1 is SGHKS, CDR2 YYEKEE (reference sequence). Here the CDR3 DNA reads TGTGCCAGCAGCTTGGGGGCCAGGGTGGAGGAGACCCAGTACTTC. Translating gives CASSLGARVEETQYF.

V and J are TRBV6-1 and TRBJ2-2; 9 positions agree with TRBD2. The CDR3 contains 14 residues. Per germline, CDR1 MNHNS and CDR2 SASEGT. V lost 4 bases, J lost 5 bases, and 2 bases stayed unmatched. CDR3 sequence reads: CASSVTSGTGELFF. The CDR3 coding sequence is TGTGCCAGCAGTGTGACTAGCGGTACCGGGGAGCTGTTTTTT.

V usage is TRBV9 and J usage is TRBJ2-5; 7 positions agree with TRBD2. Trimming removed 3 bases from V and 0 bases from J; junction bases left unmatched: 5. The CDR3 sequence is 15 residues long. Germline CDR1 is SGDLS and CDR2 is YYNGEE. The CDR3 loop reads CASSASGGYQETQYF. The DNA of the CDR3 is TGTGCCAGCAGCGCCTCCGGGGGGTACCAAGAGACCCAGTACTTC. The full variable domain, in which reference TRBV9 and TRBJ2-5 provide the parts outside the CDR3, is DSGVTQTPKHLITATGQRVTLRCSPRSGDLSVYWYQQSLDQGLQFLIQYYNGEERAKGNILERFSAQQFPDLHSELNLSSLELGDSALYFCASSASGGYQETQYFGPGTRLLVL.

This clonotype was detected only a few times. V gene TRBV19 combines with J gene TRBJ1-1; TRBD1 matches 9 bases. From germline, CDR1 is LNHDA and CDR2 SQIVND (reference sequence). J was trimmed by 4 bases and V by 6 bases; bases with no gene match: 6. CDR3 length: 14 residues. In DNA, the CDR3 is TGTGCCAGTAGCGTGGGACAGGGTGCCACTGAAGCTTTCTTT. Protein product: CASSVGQGATEAFF.

This chain uses TRBV7-9 with TRBJ2-1; 15 nucleotides agree with TRBD2. Germline values: CDR1 SEHNR, CDR2 FQNEAQ (reference sequence). There are 13 residues in the CDR3. The junction had 3 bases not matched to a gene; V was cut back by 11 bases and J by 7 bases. CDR3 in amino acids: CAGGLAGGNEQFF. The CDR3 nucleotides are TGTGCCGGAGGACTAGCGGGGGGGAATGAGCAGTTCTTC.

The V and J genes are TRBV29-1 and TRBJ1-1, with a weak D call TRBD1 (5 bases). V dropped 4 bases and J dropped 1 base, with 13 bases sitting between them. Germline V gene lookup returns CDR1 SQVTM and CDR2 ANQGSEA. CDR3 length: 14 amino acids. CDR3 region: CSVVRGGTNTEAFF. The DNA of the CDR3 is TGCAGCGTTGTCAGAGGAGGGACGAACACTGAAGCTTTCTTT. Complete variable domain (other parts from reference TRBV29-1 and TRBJ1-1): SAVISQKPSRDICQRGTSLTIQCQVDSQVTMMFWYRQQPGQSLTLIATANQGSEATYESGFVIDKFPISRPNLTFSTLTVSNMSPEDSSIYLCSVVRGGTNTEAFFGQGTRLTVV.